This record concerns one TCR beta chain sequence. The sample comes from a study of control samples from healthy donors and cancer patients. The repertoire was sequenced with immunoSEQ multiplex PCR; TCRdb's copy has only in-frame clones and lacks some. The profile shows more than 65,000 clones, roughly 84% of them singletons. The sample taken for sequencing was blood. The sequence was collected from a man aged 45 to 65 in good health.

The CDR3 nucleotides read TGTGCCAGCACCCAGGACTCCTCAGATACGCAGTATTTT. Its translation is CASTQDSSDTQYF. The V gene is TRBV12-3 or TRBV12-4, the J gene TRBJ2-3, with D tentatively TRBD2 (5 bases). The CDR3 length is 13 residues. Trimming took 7 bases from V and 4 from J, leaving 12 bases between them.